What follows are 23 T cell receptor beta chains derived from one specimen sequenced in a study of T cell repertoires in aging, cancer and after chemotherapy (dated by TCRdb to the late 2010s). Instead of sorted cells or RNA, genomic DNA extracted from peripheral blood served as the source for amplifying TCR beta rearrangements. Reads for this sample came from an Illumina MiSeq. Multiplex touch-down PCR with a mixed TRB-A/B primer pool was used to amplify rearranged TRB sequences covering the V, D and J segments. The raw public data were reprocessed by TCRdb itself: fastp quality trimming at Q25, MiXCR clonotype calling, in-frame beta chains only. Duplicate CDR3 protein sequences are folded into a single record with the most common DNA and genes. This sample gives about 6,000 distinct CDR3 sequences in total; roughly 40% of them show up just once. In total, the top ten clones hold around 47% of the sample.

Sequenced: blood. The receptor source for this set is a human donor with a blood cancer.

This clonotype rates as medium-sized. The rearrangement links TRBV19 to TRBJ2-7, with D possibly called TRBD1 or TRBD2 (6 bases each). The CDR3 totals 15 residues. V shed 6 bases and J shed 1 base, with 16 bases lying between them. Germline lookup yields CDR1 LNHDA and CDR2 SQIVND (reference sequence). CDR3 in amino acids: CASRLRGVGSYEQYF. DNA of the CDR3: TGTGCCAGTAGGCTGAGGGGGGTAGGTTCCTACGAGCAGTACTTC.

The V gene is TRBV6-2 or TRBV6-3, the J gene TRBJ1-4; no clear D gene. CDR3 size: 12 residues. V was pared by 7 bases and J by 3 bases, with 6 bases between. Germline V lookup: CDR1 MNHEY, CDR2 SVGEGT. CDR3 DNA: TGTGCCAGCACTAGGGCTAATGAAAAACTGTTTTTT. Protein product: CASTRANEKLFF.

Only a few counts were recorded for this clonotype. The V gene is TRBV18, the J gene TRBJ2-3; no clear D gene. The V and J ends lost 2 bases and 4 bases respectively, with 1 base between them. This CDR3 is built from 11 residues. Germline CDR1 reads KGHSH; CDR2 reads LQKENI. In nucleotides, the CDR3 is TGTGCCAGCTCACCAGCAGATACGCAGTATTTT. Its translation is CASSPADTQYF. Based on the CDR3 plus reference TRBV18 and TRBJ2-3, the full variable domain is NAGVMQNPRHLVRRRGQEARLRCSPMKGHSHVYWYRQLPEEGLKFMVYLQKENIIDESGMPKERFSAEFPKEGPSILRIQQVVRGDSAAYFCASSPADTQYFGPGTRLTVL.

The chain carries TRBV19 and TRBJ1-1; D not resolved. Deletions cut 7 bases from V and 7 bases from J, with 7 bases between. This CDR3 is 10 amino acids long. Germline loops: CDR1 LNHDA, CDR2 SQIVND (reference sequence). CDR3 sequence reads: CASMSSEAFF. The CDR3 DNA sequence: TGTGCCAGTATGAGTAGTGAAGCTTTCTTT.

This clonotype has more than one count but fewer than ten. V gene TRBV12-3 or TRBV12-4 combines with J gene TRBJ1-5; D unresolved. The CDR3 has 13 residues. The V end lost 5 bases, the J end lost 4 bases, and 9 bases lay between the germline ends. Written as DNA, the CDR3 is TGTGCCAGCAGTCTAATTGAGAATCAGCCCCAGCATTTT. Its translation is CASSLIENQPQHF.

The genes are TRBV13 and TRBJ1-2; D is possibly TRBD1 (5 bases). Trimming stripped 5 bases from V and 7 bases from J, with 17 bases between. CDR3 size: 14 residues. CDR1 PRHDT and CDR2 FYEKMQ come from the germline V gene (reference sequence). This chain's CDR3 is CASSTRDRGGGYTF. CDR3 DNA: TGTGCCAGCAGCACCCGGGACCGCGGAGGTGGCTACACCTTC.

The chain uses TRBV7-2 and TRBJ2-3, with TRBD2 matching 10 bases. Germline V gives CDR1 SGHTA, CDR2 FQGNSA. The V gene end was trimmed by 5 bases and the J gene end by 3 bases; junction bases not matched to a gene: 5. This CDR3 is 15 amino acids long. The CDR3 nucleotides are TGTGCCAGCAGCAGTAGCGGGGGGAGGACAGATACGCAGTATTTT. Residues: CASSSSGGRTDTQYF.

This chain links TRBV6-5 with TRBJ2-5; TRBD1 aligns across 7 bases. The V gene's germline CDR1 is MNHEY and CDR2 SVGAGI. The junction had 9 bases not matched to a gene; V was cut back by 6 bases and J by 5 bases. The CDR3 consists of 14 residues. The CDR3 sequence is CASRPPGQRETQYF. In nucleotides, the CDR3 is TGTGCCAGCAGACCGCCGGGACAGAGGGAGACCCAGTACTTC.

This clonotype was seen only a few times. The chain combines TRBV6-2 or TRBV6-3 with TRBJ2-3; D is tentatively TRBD1 or TRBD2 (5 bases each). The CDR3 is 14 residues long. Trimming shortened V by 6 bases and J by 3 bases, and 13 bases separated the two germline ends. Germline CDR1 reads MNHEY; CDR2 reads SVGEGT. The CDR3 reads CASSSPGTTDTQYF. The CDR3, as DNA: TGTGCCAGCAGCTCCCCCGGGACGACAGATACGCAGTATTTT.

This rearrangement joins TRBV11-3 to TRBJ2-7; D possibly corresponds to TRBD2 (6 bases). Deletions cut 1 base from V and 7 bases from J, with 17 bases between. This CDR3 comprises 15 residues. Germline V lookup: CDR1 SGHNT, CDR2 YENEEA. The CDR3 region is CASSLGGGRVVEQYF. DNA of the CDR3: TGTGCCAGCAGCTTAGGTGGGGGGAGAGTGGTTGAGCAGTACTTC.

This chain joins TRBV6-6 and TRBJ2-3; the match to TRBD2 covers 8 bases. CDR1 is MNHNY, CDR2 SVGAGI, per germline (reference sequence). The CDR3 has 15 amino acids. Losses at the gene ends were 5 bases for V and 1 base for J; bases not matched to a gene: 5. The CDR3 sequence: CASSRQTSGTDTQYF. DNA for the CDR3: TGTGCCAGCAGTCGCCAGACTAGCGGCACAGATACGCAGTATTTT.

This clonotype came up a few times. The V and J genes are TRBV12-3 or TRBV12-4 and TRBJ2-3; 7 nucleotides line up with TRBD1. The CDR3 consists of 13 residues. The V segment lost 8 bases and the J segment 1 base; nucleotides outside the gene matches: 3. This CDR3 is CASYRGRTDTQYF. CDR3 sequence (DNA): TGTGCCAGCTACAGGGGCCGCACAGATACGCAGTATTTT.

The chain recombines TRBV28 with TRBJ2-7; 11 bases align to TRBD1. V lost 3 bases and J lost 2; bases outside the gene matches: 15. Looked up from germline, CDR1 is MDHEN and CDR2 is SYDVKM. The CDR3 contains 19 residues. CDR3: CASSFQPGQGVRRPYEQYF. In DNA, the CDR3 is TGTGCCAGCAGTTTTCAACCGGGACAGGGGGTTCGGAGGCCCTACGAGCAGTACTTC.

The chain couples TRBV18 to TRBJ2-2; the D gene is possibly TRBD1 (5 bases). V was cut by 8 bases and J by 6 bases, with 22 bases left in between. Germline CDR1 reads KGHSH; CDR2 reads LQKENI. There are 16 residues in the CDR3. CDR3 DNA sequence: TGTGCCAGCACCAACCGCAGCAGGGTTCGCCCCGGGGAGCTGTTTTTT. This sequence encodes CASTNRSRVRPGELFF.

The rearrangement uses TRBV10-3 and TRBJ2-3; D is uncertain. V shed 4 bases and J shed 3 bases, with 14 bases lying between them. CDR1 and CDR2 from the germline V gene are ENHRY and SYGVKD. The CDR3 is made up of 15 amino acids. The CDR3 coding sequence is TGTGCCATCAGTGCAACGGCGGAGAAGACAGATACGCAGTATTTT. Its protein is CAISATAEKTDTQYF.

This clonotype has only a few counts. The chain recombines TRBV29-1 with TRBJ2-1; 9 bases line up with TRBD1. From germline, CDR1 is SQVTM and CDR2 ANQGSEA. This CDR3 is built from 14 residues. V lost 5 bases, J lost 3 bases, and 5 bases stayed unmatched. The CDR3 loop reads CSVFSTGGYNEQFF. The CDR3 nucleotides are TGCAGCGTTTTTTCGACAGGGGGCTACAATGAGCAGTTCTTC.

This clonotype was found a few times. This rearrangement joins TRBV5-6 to TRBJ1-5; TRBD1 aligns across 8 bases. This CDR3 region has 15 residues. V lost 4 bases to trimming and J lost 7 bases; unmatched junction nucleotides: 10. The V gene's germline CDR1 is SGHDT and CDR2 YYEEEE. The DNA for the CDR3 is TGTGCCAGCAGCCGCAGGACAGGGCTGGACCAGCCCCAGCATTTT. It specifies CASSRRTGLDQPQHF.

The rearrangement uses TRBV12-3 or TRBV12-4 and TRBJ2-1; 7 bases fit TRBD2. This CDR3 is built from 14 residues. With V trimmed by 6 bases and J by 6 bases, 8 bases remained unmatched. The CDR3 nucleotides read TGTGCCAGCAGCTCGGCGGGAGCCCTCAATGAGCAGTTCTTC. Protein sequence: CASSSAGALNEQFF.

In its sample, this clonotype ranks as medium-sized. The chain uses TRBV12-3 or TRBV12-4 and TRBJ2-5, with TRBD2 matching over 7 bases. This CDR3 comprises 15 residues. Trimming removed 3 bases from V and 5 bases from J; junction bases left unmatched: 9. DNA for the CDR3: TGTGCCAGCAGTTTTCGGCGCGGGAGAACGGAGACCCAGTACTTC. Its protein is CASSFRRGRTETQYF.

The rearrangement links TRBV20-1 to TRBJ2-3; D gene uncertain. This CDR3 region has 14 residues. The V gene's germline CDR1 is DFQATT and CDR2 SNEGSKA (reference sequence). Trimming cost V 6 bases and J 2 bases, with 15 bases left between them. The CDR3 DNA reads as TGCAGTGCCATTCCCCCGGTCACCACAGATACGCAGTATTTT. Its translation is CSAIPPVTTDTQYF.

This chain connects TRBV10-3 to TRBJ1-5, with 9 bases aligning to TRBD1. The V gene end was trimmed by 0 bases and the J gene end by 9 bases; junction bases not matched to a gene: 6. Germline V gene lookup returns CDR1 ENHRY and CDR2 SYGVKD. The CDR3 spans 15 residues. The CDR3 loop reads CAISESLQGASPQHF. The CDR3 DNA reads TGTGCCATCAGTGAGTCGTTACAGGGGGCTTCGCCCCAGCATTTT.

V is TRBV6-5 and J is TRBJ2-7, with 7 bases aligning to TRBD2. V shed 5 bases and J 6 bases; nucleotides not matched to a gene: 7. CDR3 size: 13 residues. Germline V gives CDR1 MNHEY, CDR2 SVGAGI. The CDR3 bases are TGTGCCAGCAGTGTAACTAGCGTTGGCGAGCAGTACTTC. Its translation: CASSVTSVGEQYF.

The chain uses TRBV9 and TRBJ2-3; no clear D gene. This CDR3 spans 17 amino acids. Germline CDR1 is SGDLS and CDR2 is YYNGEE. Trimming left V 3 bases short and J 0 bases short, with 17 bases between. The CDR3 region is CASSDMGGRTSTDTQYF. The DNA of the CDR3 is TGTGCCAGCAGCGACATGGGTGGGCGTACTAGCACAGATACGCAGTATTTT.